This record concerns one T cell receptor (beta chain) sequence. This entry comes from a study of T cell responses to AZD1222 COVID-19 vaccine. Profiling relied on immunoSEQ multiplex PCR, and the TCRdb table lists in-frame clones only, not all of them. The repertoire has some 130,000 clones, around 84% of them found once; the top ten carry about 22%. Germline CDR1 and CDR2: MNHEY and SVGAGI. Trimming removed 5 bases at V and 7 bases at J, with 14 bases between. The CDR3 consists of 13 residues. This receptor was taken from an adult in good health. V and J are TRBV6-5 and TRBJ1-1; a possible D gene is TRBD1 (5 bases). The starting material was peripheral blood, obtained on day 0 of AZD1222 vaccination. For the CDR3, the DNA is TGTGCCAGCAGTACAAGATCAGGGCATGAAGCTTTCTTT. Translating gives CASSTRSGHEAFF.